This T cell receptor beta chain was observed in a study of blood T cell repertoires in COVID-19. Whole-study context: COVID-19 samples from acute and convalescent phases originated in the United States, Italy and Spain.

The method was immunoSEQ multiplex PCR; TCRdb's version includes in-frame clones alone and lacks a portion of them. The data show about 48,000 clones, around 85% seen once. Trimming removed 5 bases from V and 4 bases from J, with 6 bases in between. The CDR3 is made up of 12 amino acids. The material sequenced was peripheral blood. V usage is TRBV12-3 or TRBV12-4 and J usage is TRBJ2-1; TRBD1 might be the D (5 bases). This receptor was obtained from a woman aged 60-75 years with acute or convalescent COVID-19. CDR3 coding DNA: TGTGCCAGCAGTAGACAGTACAATGAGCAGTTCTTC. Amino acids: CASSRQYNEQFF.